This TCR beta chain was captured by sequencing in a study of T cell changes during pregnancy in multiple sclerosis. CDR3 length: 16 residues. Trimming at V came to 0 bases and at J to 4 bases, leaving 4 bases not matched to a gene. The germline CDR1 and CDR2 sequences are MGHRA and YSYEKL. Sequenced by immunoSEQ multiplex PCR; TCRdb stores in-frame clones only, minus some. Of 55,000 to 65,000 clones listed, around nine tenths are singletons. The source of this sequence is a female donor with multiple sclerosis, enrolled in a pregnancy study. The sequenced sample was peripheral blood, obtained in the second trimester of pregnancy. V usage is TRBV4-1 and J usage is TRBJ1-2; 11 nucleotides align to TRBD1. As DNA, the CDR3 is TGCGCCAGCAGCCAAGATCCCGGGACAGGGGGCTATGGCTACACCTTC. This encodes CASSQDPGTGGYGYTF.